This T cell receptor beta chain emerged from a study of response to subunit inactivated influenza vaccine. General study results and limits: The authors suggested that few new T cells are recruited per seasonal influenza vaccination.

One entry per CDR3 protein results from TCRdb running MiXCR on the RT-PCR reads. The profile shows about 520,000 distinct CDR3 sequences, roughly 7.9% of them singletons. A note on this clonotype: Its target is unknown.

CDR3 size: 14 residues. J lost 5 bases, V lost 5 bases, and 5 bases had no gene match. Per the germline V gene, CDR1 is SGHTA and CDR2 is FQGNSA. This specimen consisted of PBMCs from blood, obtained 23 to 25 months after vaccination. This chain links TRBV7-2 with TRBJ2-2, with TRBD1 identical over 7 bases. This TCR was recovered from a man in his fifties or sixties who received an inactivated influenza vaccine. CDR3 DNA sequence: TGTGCCAGCAGCGTGAGACAGGGAACCGGGGAGCTGTTTTTT. Its protein is CASSVRQGTGELFF. Combining the CDR3 with reference TRBV7-2 and TRBJ2-2 gives the whole variable domain GAGVSQSPSNKVTEKGKDVELRCDPISGHTALYWYRQSLGQGLEFLIYFQGNSAPDKSGLPSDRFSAERTGGSVSTLTIQRTQQEDSAVYLCASSVRQGTGELFFGEGSRLTVL.